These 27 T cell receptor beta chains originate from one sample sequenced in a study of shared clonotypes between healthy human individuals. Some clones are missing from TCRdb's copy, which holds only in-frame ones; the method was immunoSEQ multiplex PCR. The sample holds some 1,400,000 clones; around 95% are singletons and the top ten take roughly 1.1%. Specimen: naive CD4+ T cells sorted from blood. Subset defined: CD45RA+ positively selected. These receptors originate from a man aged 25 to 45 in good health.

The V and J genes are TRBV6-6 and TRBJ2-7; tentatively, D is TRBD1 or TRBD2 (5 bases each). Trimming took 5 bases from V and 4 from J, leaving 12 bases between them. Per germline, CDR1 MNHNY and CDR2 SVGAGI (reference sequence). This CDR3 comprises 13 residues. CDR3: CASSHRDRYEQYF. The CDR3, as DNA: TGTGCCAGCAGTCACCGGGACCGTTACGAGCAGTACTTC.

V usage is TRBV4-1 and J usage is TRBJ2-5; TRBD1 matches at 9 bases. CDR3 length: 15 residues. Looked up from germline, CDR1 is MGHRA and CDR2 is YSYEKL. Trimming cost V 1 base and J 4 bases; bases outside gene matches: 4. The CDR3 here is CASSQGDRDPETQYF. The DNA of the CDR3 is TGCGCCAGCAGCCAAGGGGACAGGGACCCAGAGACCCAGTACTTC.

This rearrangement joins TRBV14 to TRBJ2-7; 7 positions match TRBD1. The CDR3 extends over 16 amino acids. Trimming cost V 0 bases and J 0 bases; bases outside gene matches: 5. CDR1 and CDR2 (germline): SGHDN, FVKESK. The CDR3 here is CASSQEHRGRSYEQYF. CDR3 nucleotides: TGTGCCAGCAGCCAAGAACACAGGGGCCGCTCCTACGAGCAGTACTTC.

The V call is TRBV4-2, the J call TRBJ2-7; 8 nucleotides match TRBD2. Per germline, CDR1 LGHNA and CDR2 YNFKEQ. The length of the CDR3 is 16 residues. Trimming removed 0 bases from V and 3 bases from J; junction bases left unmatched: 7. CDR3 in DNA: TGTGCCAGCAGCCAAGAGGGACTAGGGACTAACTACGAGCAGTACTTC. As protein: CASSQEGLGTNYEQYF.

This CDR3 is CVTGGNYGYTF. CDR3 DNA sequence: TGTGTCACCGGAGGGAACTATGGCTACACCTTC. The chain has TRBV7-9 and TRBJ1-2; D is ambiguous. In germline, CDR1 is SEHNR, CDR2 FQNEAQ (reference sequence). The CDR3 loop spans 11 amino acids.

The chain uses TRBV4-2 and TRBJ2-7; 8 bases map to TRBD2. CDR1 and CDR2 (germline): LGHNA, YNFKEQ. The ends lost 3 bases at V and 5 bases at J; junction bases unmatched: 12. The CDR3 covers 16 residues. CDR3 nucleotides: TGTGCCAGCAGCCAGGAATCCTCTAGCGGGTGGGACGAGCAGTACTTC. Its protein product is CASSQESSSGWDEQYF.

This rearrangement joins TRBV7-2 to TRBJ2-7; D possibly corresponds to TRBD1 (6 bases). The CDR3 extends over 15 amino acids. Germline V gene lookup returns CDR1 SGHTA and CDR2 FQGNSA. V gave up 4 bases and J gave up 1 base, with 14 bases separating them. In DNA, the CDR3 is TGTGCCAGCAGCTGGGCAGGGGTAGGGTCCTACGAGCAGTACTTC. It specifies CASSWAGVGSYEQYF.

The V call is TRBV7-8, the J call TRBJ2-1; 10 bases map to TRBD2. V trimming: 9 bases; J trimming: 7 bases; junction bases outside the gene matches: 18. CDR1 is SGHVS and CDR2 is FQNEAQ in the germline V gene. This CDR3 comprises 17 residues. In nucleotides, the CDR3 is TGTGCCAGTCGATCGCTAGCGGGAGCATTACCATTGAATGAGCAGTTCTTC. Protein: CASRSLAGALPLNEQFF.

As DNA, the CDR3 is TGTGCCAGCAGCTTGGGTGAGGGGATACTAGCGGGAGTAAAAGAGCAGTACTTC. This encodes CASSLGEGILAGVKEQYF. V gene TRBV11-2 combines with J gene TRBJ2-7, with 11 bases lining up with TRBD2. The germline gives CDR1 SGHAT, CDR2 FQNNGV. The CDR3 contains 18 residues. Trimming cost V 3 bases and J 7 bases; bases outside gene matches: 17. Filled out from reference TRBV11-2 and TRBJ2-7, the complete variable domain reads EAGVAQSPRYKIIEKRQSVAFWCNPISGHATLYWYQQILGQGPKLLIQFQNNGVVDDSQLPKDRFSAERLKGVDSTLKIQPAKLEDSAVYLCASSLGEGILAGVKEQYFGPGTRLTVT.

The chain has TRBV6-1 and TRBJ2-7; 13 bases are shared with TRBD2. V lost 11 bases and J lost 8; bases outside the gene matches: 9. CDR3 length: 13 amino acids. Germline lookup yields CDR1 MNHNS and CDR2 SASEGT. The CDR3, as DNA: TGTGCCGGGGGGACTAGCGGGAACTCCCAGCAGTACTTC. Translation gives CAGGTSGNSQQYF.

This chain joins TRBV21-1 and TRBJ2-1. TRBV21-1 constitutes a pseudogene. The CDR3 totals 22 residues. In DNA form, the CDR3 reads TGTGCCAGCAGCAAAGATCCAGATATTAACCCGTCGAGAGCAAGCTCCTACAATGAGCAGTTCTTC. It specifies CASSKDPDINPSRASSYNEQFF.

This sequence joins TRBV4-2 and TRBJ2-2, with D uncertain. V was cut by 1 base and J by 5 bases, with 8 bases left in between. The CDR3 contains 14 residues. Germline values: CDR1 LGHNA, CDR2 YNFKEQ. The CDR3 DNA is TGTGCCAGCAGCCAAGTCTCGCGAACCGGGGAGCTGTTTTTT. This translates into CASSQVSRTGELFF.

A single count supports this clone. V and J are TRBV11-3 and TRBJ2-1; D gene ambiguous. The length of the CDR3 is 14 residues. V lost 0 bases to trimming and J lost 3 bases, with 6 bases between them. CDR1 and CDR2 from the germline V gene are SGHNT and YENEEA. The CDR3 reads CASSLDPDYNEQFF. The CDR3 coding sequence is TGTGCCAGCAGCTTAGACCCGGACTACAATGAGCAGTTCTTC. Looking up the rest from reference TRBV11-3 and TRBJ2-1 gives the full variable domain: EAGVVQSPRYKIIEKKQPVAFWCNPISGHNTLYWYLQNLGQGPELLIRYENEEAVDDSQLPKDRFSAERLKGVDSTLKIQPAELGDSAVYLCASSLDPDYNEQFFGPGTRLTVL.

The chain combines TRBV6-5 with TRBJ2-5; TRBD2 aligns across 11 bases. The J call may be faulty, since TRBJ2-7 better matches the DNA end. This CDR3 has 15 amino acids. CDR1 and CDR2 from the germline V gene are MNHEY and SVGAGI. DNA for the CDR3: TGTGCCAGCAGTTACACCGGGACTAGCGGCGGCGAGCAGTACTTC. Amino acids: CASSYTGTSGGEQYF.

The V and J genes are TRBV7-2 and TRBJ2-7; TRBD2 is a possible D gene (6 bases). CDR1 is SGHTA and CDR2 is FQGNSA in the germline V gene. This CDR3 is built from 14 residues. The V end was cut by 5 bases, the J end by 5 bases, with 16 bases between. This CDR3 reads CASSPGASVNEQYF. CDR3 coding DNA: TGTGCCAGCAGCCCCGGGGCTAGCGTTAACGAGCAGTACTTC.

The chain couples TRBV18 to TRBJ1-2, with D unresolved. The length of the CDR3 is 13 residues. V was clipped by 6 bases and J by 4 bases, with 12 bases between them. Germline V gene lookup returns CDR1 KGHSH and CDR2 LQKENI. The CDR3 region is CASSGQETYGYTF. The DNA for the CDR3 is TGTGCCAGCTCCGGGCAGGAAACCTATGGCTACACCTTC. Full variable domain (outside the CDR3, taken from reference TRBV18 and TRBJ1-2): NAGVMQNPRHLVRRRGQEARLRCSPMKGHSHVYWYRQLPEEGLKFMVYLQKENIIDESGMPKERFSAEFPKEGPSILRIQQVVRGDSAAYFCASSGQETYGYTFGSGTRLTVV.

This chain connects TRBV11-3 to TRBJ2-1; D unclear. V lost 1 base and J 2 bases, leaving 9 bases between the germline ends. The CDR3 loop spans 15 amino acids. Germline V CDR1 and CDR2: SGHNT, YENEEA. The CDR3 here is CASSLGASAYNEQFF. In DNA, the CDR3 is TGTGCCAGCAGCTTAGGAGCGTCGGCCTACAATGAGCAGTTCTTC.

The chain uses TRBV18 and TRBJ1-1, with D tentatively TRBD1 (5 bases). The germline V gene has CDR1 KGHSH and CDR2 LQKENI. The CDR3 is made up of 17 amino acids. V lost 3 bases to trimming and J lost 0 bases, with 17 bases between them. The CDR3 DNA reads TGTGCCAGCTCACCGATCACTCCAGGGCAGATGAACACTGAAGCTTTCTTT. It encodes CASSPITPGQMNTEAFF.

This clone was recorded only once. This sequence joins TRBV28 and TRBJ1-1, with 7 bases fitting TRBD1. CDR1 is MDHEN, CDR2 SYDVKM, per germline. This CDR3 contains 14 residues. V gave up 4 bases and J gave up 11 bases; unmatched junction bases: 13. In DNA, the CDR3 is TGTGCCAGCAGTTCGCCTTATTCTGGACAGGCGGCTTTCTTT. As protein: CASSSPYSGQAAFF. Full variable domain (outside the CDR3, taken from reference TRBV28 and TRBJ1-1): DVKVTQSSRYLVKRTGEKVFLECVQDMDHENMFWYRQDPGLGLRLIYFSYDVKMKEKGDIPEGYSVSREKKERFSLILESASTNQTSMYLCASSSPYSGQAAFFGQGTRLTVV.

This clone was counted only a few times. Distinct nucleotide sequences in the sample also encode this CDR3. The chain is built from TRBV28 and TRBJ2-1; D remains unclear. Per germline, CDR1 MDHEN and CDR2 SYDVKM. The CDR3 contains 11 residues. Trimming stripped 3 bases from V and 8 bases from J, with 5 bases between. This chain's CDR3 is CASSLRYEQFF. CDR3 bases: TGTGCCAGCAGTTTGCGGTATGAGCAGTTCTTC.

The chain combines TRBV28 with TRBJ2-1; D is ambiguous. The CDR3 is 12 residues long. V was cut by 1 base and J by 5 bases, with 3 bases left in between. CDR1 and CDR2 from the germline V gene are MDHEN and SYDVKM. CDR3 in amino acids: CASSLSDNEQFF. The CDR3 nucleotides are TGTGCCAGCAGTTTATCGGACAATGAGCAGTTCTTC.

The CDR3 DNA sequence: TGTGCCAGCAGCCAAGGGGTGTACCAAGAGACCCAGTACTTC. This codes for CASSQGVYQETQYF. The J gene is TRBJ2-5, the V gene TRBV7-2; tentative D call: TRBD1 (5 bases). The CDR3 extends over 14 amino acids. V dropped 5 bases and J dropped 0 bases, with 10 bases sitting between them. Germline CDR1 SGHTA, CDR2 FQGNSA.

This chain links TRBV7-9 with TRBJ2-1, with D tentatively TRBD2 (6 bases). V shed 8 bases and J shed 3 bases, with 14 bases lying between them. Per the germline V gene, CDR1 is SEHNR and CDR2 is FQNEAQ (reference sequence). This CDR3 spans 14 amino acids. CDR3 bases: TGTGCCAGCGGAACCGGGACTTACTACAATGAGCAGTTCTTC. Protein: CASGTGTYYNEQFF.

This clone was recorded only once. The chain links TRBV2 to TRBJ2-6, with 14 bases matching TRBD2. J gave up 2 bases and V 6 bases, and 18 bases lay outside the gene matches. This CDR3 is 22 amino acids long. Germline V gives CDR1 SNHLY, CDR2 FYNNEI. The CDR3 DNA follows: TGTGCCAGCAGGCCACTCCCCGGGACTAGCGGGAGAACCCGCCCTGGGGCCAACGTCCTGACTTTC. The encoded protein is CASRPLPGTSGRTRPGANVLTF.

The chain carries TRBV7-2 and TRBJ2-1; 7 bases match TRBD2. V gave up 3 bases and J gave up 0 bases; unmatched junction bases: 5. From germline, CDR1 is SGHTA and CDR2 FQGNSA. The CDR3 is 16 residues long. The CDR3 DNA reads TGTGCCAGCAGCTTGTGGCGGGGGAGCTCCTACAATGAGCAGTTCTTC. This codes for CASSLWRGSSYNEQFF. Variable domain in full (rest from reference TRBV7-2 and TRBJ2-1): GAGVSQSPSNKVTEKGKDVELRCDPISGHTALYWYRQSLGQGLEFLIYFQGNSAPDKSGLPSDRFSAERTGGSVSTLTIQRTQQEDSAVYLCASSLWRGSSYNEQFFGPGTRLTVL.

Here the CDR3 DNA reads TGTGCCAGCACCCTGGCGGAGGCGCGGCTGTTTTTT. Amino acid sequence: CASTLAEARLFF. V and J are TRBV2 and TRBJ2-2; weak D call: TRBD2 (5 bases). Trimming cost V 7 bases and J 13 bases, with 16 bases left between them. The V gene's germline CDR1 is SNHLY and CDR2 FYNNEI. This CDR3 has 12 amino acids.

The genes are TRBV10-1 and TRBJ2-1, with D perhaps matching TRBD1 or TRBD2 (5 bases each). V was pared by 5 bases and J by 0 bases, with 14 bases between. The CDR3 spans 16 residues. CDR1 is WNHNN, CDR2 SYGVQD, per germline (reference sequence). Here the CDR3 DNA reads TGCGCCAGCAGTCCCTGGGGACCTAGCTCCTACAATGAGCAGTTCTTC. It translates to CASSPWGPSSYNEQFF.